This T cell receptor beta chain was obtained from a study of blood T cell repertoires in COVID-19. Study context: Sites across the United States, Italy and Spain contributed samples from acute and convalescent COVID-19. T cells, B-cell-depleted T cells, or PBMCs provided the cDNA or gDNA that served as material.

In the study's own analysis: Amplified reference gene primers provided the basis for estimating nucleated cell counts. Sequenced by immunoSEQ multiplex PCR; TCRdb stores in-frame clones only, minus some. The V and J calls and clone size come from that table; D and trimming were worked out from the DNA. The sample carries 70,000 or so clones, 80% to 90% recorded once. Per the germline V gene, CDR1 is SEHNR and CDR2 is FQNEAQ (reference sequence). V trimming: 5 bases; J trimming: 7 bases; junction bases outside the gene matches: 10. This CDR3 is built from 15 residues. A remark on this clone: In the same sample, other DNA sequences code for this CDR3.

The chain has TRBV7-9 and TRBJ2-2; 7 nucleotides match TRBD2. This sequence was found in a man aged 45-60 years with active COVID-19. The source material was peripheral blood. The CDR3 DNA sequence: TGTGCCAGCAGCATCCGGGAGTGGGGGGGCGGGGAGCTGTTTTTT. Its protein is CASSIREWGGGELFF.